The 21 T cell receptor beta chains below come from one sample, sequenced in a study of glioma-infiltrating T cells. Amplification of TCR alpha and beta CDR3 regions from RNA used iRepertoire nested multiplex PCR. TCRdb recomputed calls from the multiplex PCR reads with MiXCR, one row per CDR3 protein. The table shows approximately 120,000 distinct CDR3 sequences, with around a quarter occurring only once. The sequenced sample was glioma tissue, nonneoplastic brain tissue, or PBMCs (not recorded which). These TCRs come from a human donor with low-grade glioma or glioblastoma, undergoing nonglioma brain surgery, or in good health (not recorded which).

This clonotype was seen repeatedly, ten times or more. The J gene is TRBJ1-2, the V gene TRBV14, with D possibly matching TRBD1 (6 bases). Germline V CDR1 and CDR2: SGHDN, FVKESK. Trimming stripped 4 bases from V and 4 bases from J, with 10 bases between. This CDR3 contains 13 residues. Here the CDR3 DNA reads TGTGCCAGCAGCCCGGGACACTTCTATGGCTACACCTTC. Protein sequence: CASSPGHFYGYTF.

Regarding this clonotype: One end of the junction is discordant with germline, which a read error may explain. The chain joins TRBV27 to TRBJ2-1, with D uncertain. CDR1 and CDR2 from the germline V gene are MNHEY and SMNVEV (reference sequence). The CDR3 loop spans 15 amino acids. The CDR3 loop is CASNLELGDYNEQFF. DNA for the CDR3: TGTGCTAGCAATTTAGAGCTTGGGGATTACAATGAGCAGTTCTTC.

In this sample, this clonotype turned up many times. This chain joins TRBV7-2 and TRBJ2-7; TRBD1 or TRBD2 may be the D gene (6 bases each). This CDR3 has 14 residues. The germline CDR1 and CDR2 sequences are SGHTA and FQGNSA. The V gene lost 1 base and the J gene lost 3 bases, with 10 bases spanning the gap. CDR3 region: CASSLGGAGYEQYF. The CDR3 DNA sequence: TGTGCCAGCAGCTTAGGGGGGGCCGGCTACGAGCAGTACTTC.

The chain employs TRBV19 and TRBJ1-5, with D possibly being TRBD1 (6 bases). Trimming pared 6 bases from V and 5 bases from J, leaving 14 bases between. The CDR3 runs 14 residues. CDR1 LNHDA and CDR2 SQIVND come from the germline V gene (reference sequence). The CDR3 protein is CASRGTGLYQPQHF. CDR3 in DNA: TGTGCCAGTAGAGGCACAGGGTTGTATCAGCCCCAGCATTTT.

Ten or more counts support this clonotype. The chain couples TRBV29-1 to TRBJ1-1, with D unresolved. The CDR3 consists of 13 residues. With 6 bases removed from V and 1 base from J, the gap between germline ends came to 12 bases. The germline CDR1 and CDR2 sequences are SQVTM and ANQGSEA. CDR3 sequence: CSVGTFENTEAFF. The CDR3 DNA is TGCAGCGTGGGAACCTTTGAGAACACTGAAGCTTTCTTT. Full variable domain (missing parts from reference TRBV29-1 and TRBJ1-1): SAVISQKPSRDICQRGTSLTIQCQVDSQVTMMFWYRQQPGQSLTLIATANQGSEATYESGFVIDKFPISRPNLTFSTLTVSNMSPEDSSIYLCSVGTFENTEAFFGQGTRLTVV.

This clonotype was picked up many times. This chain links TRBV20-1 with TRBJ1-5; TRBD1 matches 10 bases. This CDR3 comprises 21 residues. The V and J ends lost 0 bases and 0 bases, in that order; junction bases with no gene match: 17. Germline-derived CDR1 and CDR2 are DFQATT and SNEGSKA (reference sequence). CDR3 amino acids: CSARDLTRTGGIRGSNQPQHF. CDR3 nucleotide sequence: TGCAGTGCTAGAGACCTTACCCGGACAGGGGGAATCCGTGGTAGCAATCAGCCCCAGCATTTT.

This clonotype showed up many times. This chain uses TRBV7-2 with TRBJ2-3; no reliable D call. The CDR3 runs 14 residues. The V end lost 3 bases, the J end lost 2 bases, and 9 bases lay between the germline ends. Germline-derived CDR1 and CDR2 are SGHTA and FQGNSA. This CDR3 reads CASSFGPFTDTQYF. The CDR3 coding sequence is TGTGCCAGCAGCTTCGGACCCTTCACAGATACGCAGTATTTT.

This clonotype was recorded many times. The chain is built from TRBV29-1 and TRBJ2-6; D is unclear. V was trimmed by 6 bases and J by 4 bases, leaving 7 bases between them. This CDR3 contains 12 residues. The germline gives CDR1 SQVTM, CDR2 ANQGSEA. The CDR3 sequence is CSVPIGANVLTF. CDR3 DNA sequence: TGCAGCGTCCCAATAGGGGCCAACGTCCTGACTTTC. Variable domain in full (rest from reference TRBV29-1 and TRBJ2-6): SAVISQKPSRDICQRGTSLTIQCQVDSQVTMMFWYRQQPGQSLTLIATANQGSEATYESGFVIDKFPISRPNLTFSTLTVSNMSPEDSSIYLCSVPIGANVLTFGAGSRLTVL.

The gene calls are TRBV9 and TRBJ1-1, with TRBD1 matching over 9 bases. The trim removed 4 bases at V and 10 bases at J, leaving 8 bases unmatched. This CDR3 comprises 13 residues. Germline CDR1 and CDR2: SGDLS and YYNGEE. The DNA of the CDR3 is TGTGCCAGCAGCCCCGGTGGGACAGGGTTAGCTTTCTTT. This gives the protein CASSPGGTGLAFF.

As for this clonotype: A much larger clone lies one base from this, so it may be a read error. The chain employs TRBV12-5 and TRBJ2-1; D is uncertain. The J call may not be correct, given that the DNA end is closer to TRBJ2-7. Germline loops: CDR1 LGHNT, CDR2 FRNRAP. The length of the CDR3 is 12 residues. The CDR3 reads CASDFESGEQYF. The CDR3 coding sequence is TGTGCTAGTGATTTTGAGTCGGGCGAGCAGTACTTC.

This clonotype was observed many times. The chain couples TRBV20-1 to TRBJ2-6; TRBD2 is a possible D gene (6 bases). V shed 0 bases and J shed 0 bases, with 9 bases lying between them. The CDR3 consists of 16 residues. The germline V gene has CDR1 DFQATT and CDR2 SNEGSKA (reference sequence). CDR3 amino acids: CSAREEGISGANVLTF. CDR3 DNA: TGCAGTGCTAGAGAGGAGGGAATCTCTGGGGCCAACGTCCTGACTTTC.

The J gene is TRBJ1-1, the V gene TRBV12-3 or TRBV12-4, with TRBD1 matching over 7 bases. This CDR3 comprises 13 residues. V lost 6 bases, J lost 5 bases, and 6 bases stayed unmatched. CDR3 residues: CASRMDRKTEAFF. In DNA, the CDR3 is TGTGCCAGCAGAATGGACAGGAAAACTGAAGCTTTCTTT.

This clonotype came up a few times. The CDR3 region has the DNA TGTGCCAGCAGCCCAGGGACTAGCGGGGGCACGCAGTATTTT. Amino acid sequence: CASSPGTSGGTQYF. The chain is built from TRBV7-2 and TRBJ2-3; TRBD2 agrees at 14 bases. Germline CDR1 reads SGHTA; CDR2 reads FQGNSA. CDR3 length: 14 amino acids. The V gene end was trimmed by 5 bases and the J gene end by 9 bases; junction bases not matched to a gene: 4.

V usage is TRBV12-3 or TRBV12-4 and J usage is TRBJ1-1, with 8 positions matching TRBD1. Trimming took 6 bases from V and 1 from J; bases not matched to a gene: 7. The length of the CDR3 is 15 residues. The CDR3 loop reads CASRSRTGRNTEAFF. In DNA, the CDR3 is TGTGCCAGCAGATCTAGGACAGGGAGGAACACTGAAGCTTTCTTT.

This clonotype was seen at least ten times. The CDR3 DNA reads TGTGCCAGCAGCCCCCTCGGTTTCTTT. Its protein product is CASSPLGFF. The chain has TRBV7-9 and TRBJ1-1, with D unresolved. CDR1 is SEHNR, CDR2 FQNEAQ, per germline (reference sequence). The CDR3 is 9 residues long. V lost 5 bases, J lost 13 bases, and 8 bases lay in between.

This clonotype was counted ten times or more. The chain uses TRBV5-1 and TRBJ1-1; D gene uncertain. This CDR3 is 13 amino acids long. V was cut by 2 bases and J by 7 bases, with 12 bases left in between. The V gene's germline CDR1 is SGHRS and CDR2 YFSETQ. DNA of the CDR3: TGCGCCAGCAGCTTAGGGCAGAAAAGTGAAGCTTTCTTT. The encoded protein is CASSLGQKSEAFF.

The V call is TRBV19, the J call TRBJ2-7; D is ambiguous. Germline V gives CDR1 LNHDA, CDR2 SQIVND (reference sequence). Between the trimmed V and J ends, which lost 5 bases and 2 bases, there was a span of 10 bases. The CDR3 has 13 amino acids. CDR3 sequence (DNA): TGTGCCAGTAGTCCCATAGGACCCTACGAGCAGTACTTC. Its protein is CASSPIGPYEQYF.

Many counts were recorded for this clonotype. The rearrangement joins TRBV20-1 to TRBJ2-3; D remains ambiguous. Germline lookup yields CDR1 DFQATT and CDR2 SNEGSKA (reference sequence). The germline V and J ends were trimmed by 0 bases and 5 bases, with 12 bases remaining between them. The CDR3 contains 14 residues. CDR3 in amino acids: CSARDRKTEDTQYF. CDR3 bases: TGCAGTGCTAGAGATAGAAAAACGGAAGATACGCAGTATTTT.

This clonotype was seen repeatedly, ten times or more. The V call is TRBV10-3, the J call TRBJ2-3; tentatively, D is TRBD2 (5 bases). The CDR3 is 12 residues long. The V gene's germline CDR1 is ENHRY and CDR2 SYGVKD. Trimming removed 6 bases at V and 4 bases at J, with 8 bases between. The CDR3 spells CAISLAADTQYF. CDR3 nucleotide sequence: TGTGCCATCAGCCTAGCCGCAGATACGCAGTATTTT.

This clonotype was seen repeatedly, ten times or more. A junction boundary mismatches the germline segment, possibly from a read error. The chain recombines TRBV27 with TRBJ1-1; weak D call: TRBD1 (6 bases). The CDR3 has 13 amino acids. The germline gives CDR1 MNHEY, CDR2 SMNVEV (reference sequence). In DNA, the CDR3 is TGTGCCAGCCGTTTGGGACAGAACACTGAAGCTTTCTTT. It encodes CASRLGQNTEAFF.

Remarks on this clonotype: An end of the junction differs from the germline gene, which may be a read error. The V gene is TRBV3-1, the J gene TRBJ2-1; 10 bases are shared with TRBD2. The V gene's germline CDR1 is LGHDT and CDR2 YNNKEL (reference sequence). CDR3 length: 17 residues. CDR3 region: CVSSQDLGAGGRNGQFF. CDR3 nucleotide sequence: TGTGTCAGCAGCCAAGATCTAGGAGCGGGGGGGAGAAATGGGCAGTTCTTC.